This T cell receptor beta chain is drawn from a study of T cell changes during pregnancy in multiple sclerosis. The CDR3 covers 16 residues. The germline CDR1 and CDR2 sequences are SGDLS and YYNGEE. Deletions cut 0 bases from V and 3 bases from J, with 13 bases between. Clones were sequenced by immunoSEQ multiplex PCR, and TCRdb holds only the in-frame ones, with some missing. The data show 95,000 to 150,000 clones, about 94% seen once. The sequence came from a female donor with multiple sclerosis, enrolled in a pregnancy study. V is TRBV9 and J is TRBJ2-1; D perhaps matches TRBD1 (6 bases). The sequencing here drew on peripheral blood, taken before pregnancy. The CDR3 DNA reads TGTGCCAGCAGCGTAGCGGGACAAAGGGGCTACAATGAGCAGTTCTTC. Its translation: CASSVAGQRGYNEQFF. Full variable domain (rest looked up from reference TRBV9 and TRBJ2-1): DSGVTQTPKHLITATGQRVTLRCSPRSGDLSVYWYQQSLDQGLQFLIQYYNGEERAKGNILERFSAQQFPDLHSELNLSSLELGDSALYFCASSVAGQRGYNEQFFGPGTRLTVL.